This T cell receptor (beta chain) was sequenced in a study of blood T cell repertoires in COVID-19. In the study overall: PBMCs, B-cell-depleted T cells, or T cells provided the cDNA or gDNA that made up the material.

The CDR3 loop spans 15 amino acids. Trimming at V came to 4 bases and at J to 4 bases, leaving 5 bases not matched to a gene. CDR1 MNHEY and CDR2 SMNVEV come from the germline V gene (reference sequence). Sequencing used immunoSEQ multiplex PCR; TCRdb keeps in-frame clones, though not all of them. The sample lists about 80,000 clones; around 76% were seen once. The gene calls are TRBV27 and TRBJ1-2; TRBD1 matches 11 bases. Sequencing used peripheral blood. The sequence came from a human donor in a cohort sampled during active COVID-19. CDR3 in amino acids: CASSSGQGVPYGYTF. The CDR3 DNA is TGTGCCAGCAGTTCGGGACAGGGGGTTCCCTATGGCTACACCTTC.